The sample holds many counts of the clone carrying this T cell receptor (beta chain). Its antigen remains unidentified. The data belong to a study of neurological immune-mediated disorders. A 10-nucleotide random UMI tagged transcripts in template-switch 5'RACE cDNA synthesis. TCRdb independently ran MiXCR on the 5' RACE reads; one entry per CDR3 protein. The sample includes 70,000 to 95,000 distinct CDR3 sequences, approximately 13% of them seen just once. This CDR3 has 15 residues. Trimming removed 2 bases from V and 2 bases from J, with 13 bases in between. Germline V lookup: CDR1 SGHRS, CDR2 YFSETQ. Study-wide findings and caveats: In HTLV-1-associated myelopathy, TCR clonal expansion was greatest, and in multiple sclerosis it was least, below healthy controls.

Time point: longitudinal time-point 2. The chain links TRBV5-1 to TRBJ2-5; possible D gene TRBD1, 5 bases. The receptor was isolated from a female donor with HTLV-1-associated myelopathy (HAM/TSP). Source material: PBMCs. Here the CDR3 reads CASSFQGFSQETQYF. The DNA of the CDR3 is TGCGCCAGCAGCTTTCAGGGTTTCTCTCAAGAGACCCAGTACTTC.